A few counts support the clone carrying this TCR beta chain. Its antigen is as yet unknown. This entry comes from a study of T cell repertoires in cytomegalovirus infection. Study-wide background: It was recently identified HLA-C-restricted and well-studied HLA-B-restricted CMV epitopes that the study used. Public TCR beta signatures indicated both CMV infection and matching HLA type.

Notes on the study in general: CMV-specific TCR beta clonotypes restricted by HLA-C dominated the ex vivo response. Cumulative public TCR beta family frequency identified carriers of CMV plus the relevant HLA.

TCRdb itself ran the reads through MiXCR, one entry per CDR3 protein. The sample comprises some 700,000 distinct CDR3 sequences, 33% of which are singletons, and about 20% rests with the top ten. Germline values: CDR1 SGHDN, CDR2 FVKESK. This CDR3 spans 11 amino acids. V gave up 5 bases and J gave up 4 bases, with 6 bases separating them. Sequencing was performed on cultured PBMCs, taken from culture after CMV antigen stimulation. J is TRBJ2-7 and V is TRBV14; D not resolved. This TCR derives from a human donor in good health (CMV status not recorded). Some clones in this sample may be carry-over from other donors' samples. As DNA, the CDR3 is TGTGCCAGCAGCTGGGGATACGAGCAGTACTTC. Translated, it gives CASSWGYEQYF.